Listed below are T cell receptor beta chains from one sample, sequenced in a study of identical twins. TCRdb re-called the 5' RACE reads with MiXCR, one entry per CDR3 protein. The sample holds about 280,000 distinct CDR3 sequences; around 8.8% are singletons and the top ten take less than 2.5%. These same data were also listed under a study on yellow fever vaccine responses in identical twins.

The sequencing input was memory (CD45RO+) T cells sorted from blood. The receptors were gathered from a woman between 18 and 29 years old in good health. Both conserved end residues are part of each CDR3. Each record gives: V gene, D gene, clone size, J gene, CDR3 protein, CDR3 DNA. D genes are given only for firm matches. The size field is filled for only some rows; it gives once, few, many or a size class.

>TRBV27|TRBD2|few|TRBJ2-3
CASSPGLARGDTQYF
TGTGCCAGCAGCCCTGGACTAGCCCGGGGAGATACGCAGTATTTT
>TRBV6-1|.|few|TRBJ1-5
CASSSVQPQHF
TGTGCCAGCAGTTCCGTTCAGCCCCAGCATTTT
>TRBV12-3/TRBV12-4|.|.|TRBJ2-7
CASSHQGYEQYF
TGTGCCAGCAGCCACCAGGGCTACGAGCAGTACTTC
>TRBV12-3/TRBV12-4|TRBD2|once|TRBJ2-6
CASSLPRLAHNPGANVLTF
TGTGCCAGCAGTTTACCGAGACTAGCACATAACCCAGGGGCCAACGTCCTGACTTTC
>TRBV2|TRBD2|many|TRBJ2-1
CASRVGLGNSEQFF
TGTGCCAGCAGGGTAGGACTAGGGAATAGTGAGCAGTTCTTC
>TRBV28|.|.|TRBJ1-5
CASSRGGQPQHF
TGTGCCAGCAGTCGGGGAGGGCAGCCCCAGCATTTT
>TRBV11-2|.|many|TRBJ2-1
CASSLGGTGSYNEQFF
TGTGCCAGCAGCTTAGGTGGGACTGGTTCCTACAATGAGCAGTTCTTC
>TRBV3-1|.|.|TRBJ2-5
CACTQDLRDQETQYF
TGTGCCTGCACCCAAGATTTGAGGGACCAAGAGACCCAGTACTTC
>TRBV28|TRBD1|few|TRBJ1-4
CASSLPATRDRAELFF
TGTGCCAGCAGTTTACCCGCCACCCGGGACAGGGCAGAACTGTTTTTT
>TRBV12-3/TRBV12-4|.|many|TRBJ2-3
CASSSGGSLADTQYF
TGTGCCAGCAGTTCTGGGGGTTCTCTCGCAGATACGCAGTATTTT
>TRBV11-2|.|few|TRBJ2-6
CASSSLRSSGANVLTF
TGTGCCAGCAGCTCATTACGATCCTCTGGGGCCAACGTCCTGACTTTC
>TRBV20-1|TRBD2|few|TRBJ2-2
CSAAPAGVNTGELFF
TGCAGTGCAGCCCCAGCGGGAGTGAACACCGGGGAGCTGTTTTTT
>TRBV10-2|.|.|TRBJ2-3
CASSDPRGGSTDTQYF
TGCGCCAGCAGTGACCCGAGGGGGGGGAGCACAGATACGCAGTATTTT
>TRBV6-5|.|.|TRBJ2-2
CASSYPAGSGELFF
TGTGCCAGCAGTTACCCGGCGGGGTCCGGGGAGCTGTTTTTT
>TRBV5-1|.|many|TRBJ2-3
CASSGLSGTDTQYF
TGCGCCAGCAGCGGACTGTCCGGCACAGATACGCAGTATTTT
>TRBV20-1|.|.|TRBJ2-2
CSARDGRTGELFF
TGCAGTGCTAGAGATGGTCGAACCGGGGAGCTGTTTTTT
>TRBV28|.|.|TRBJ2-1
CASSSGGDRNEQFF
TGTGCCAGCAGTAGTGGGGGAGACCGCAATGAGCAGTTCTTC
>TRBV9|.|many|TRBJ1-5
CASSVGSNQPQHF
TGTGCCAGCAGCGTAGGTAGCAATCAGCCCCAGCATTTT
>TRBV28|.|many|TRBJ2-7
CASSFVGAYEQYF
TGTGCCAGCAGTTTTGTAGGAGCCTACGAGCAGTACTTC
>TRBV5-1|.|many|TRBJ2-1
CASSLVGGLTNNEQFF
TGCGCCAGCAGCTTGGTCGGAGGACTTACGAACAATGAGCAGTTCTTC
>TRBV27|.|.|TRBJ1-1
CASSLIYKGRTEAFF
TGTGCCAGCAGTTTAATTTATAAGGGCAGGACTGAAGCTTTCTTT
>TRBV6-1|.|.|TRBJ2-6
CASSEDEGSGANVLTF
TGTGCCAGCAGTGAAGATGAGGGCTCTGGGGCCAACGTCCTGACTTTC
>TRBV2|.|few|TRBJ2-3
CASTTGFADTQYF
TGTGCCAGTACTACAGGGTTCGCAGATACGCAGTATTTT
>TRBV5-1|TRBD2|few|TRBJ2-1
CASSLRTSGGASYNEQFF
TGCGCCAGCAGCTTGCGGACTAGCGGGGGGGCCTCCTACAATGAGCAGTTCTTC
>TRBV29-1|TRBD2|few|TRBJ2-1
CSVGSGSYNEQFF
TGCAGCGTTGGAAGCGGGAGTTACAATGAGCAGTTCTTC
>TRBV20-1|.|.|TRBJ1-6
CSALRESYNSPLHF
TGCAGTGCCCTAAGGGAGAGTTATAATTCACCCCTCCACTTT
>TRBV20-1|TRBD1|.|TRBJ2-1
CSARGETGGRYNEQFF
TGCAGTGCTAGAGGAGAAACAGGGGGCAGGTACAATGAGCAGTTCTTC
>TRBV24-1|TRBD2|few|TRBJ2-1
CATSDPLAGSYNEQFF
TGTGCCACCAGTGATCCTCTAGCGGGGTCCTACAATGAGCAGTTCTTC
>TRBV11-3|.|few|TRBJ2-7
CASSFRGGYEQYF
TGTGCCAGCAGCTTCCGAGGGGGCTACGAGCAGTACTTC
>TRBV4-1|.|many|TRBJ1-2
CASSQEMGGYTF
TGCGCCAGCAGCCAAGAAATGGGGGGCTACACCTTC
>TRBV5-4|.|.|TRBJ2-1
CASSLALSYNEQFF
TGTGCCAGCAGCTTGGCCCTATCCTACAATGAGCAGTTCTTC
>TRBV21-1|.|few|TRBJ2-5
CASMRTEETQYF
TGTGCCAGCATGCGGACAGAAGAGACCCAGTACTTC
>TRBV7-9|.|few|TRBJ2-1
CASSFPSRRGYNEQFF
TGTGCCAGCAGCTTCCCCTCTCGGCGGGGCTACAATGAGCAGTTCTTC